Listed below are T cell receptor beta chains from one sample, sequenced in a study of T cells in Graves' hyperthyroidism and ophthalmopathy. Using its own MiXCR run on the multiplex PCR reads, TCRdb lists one record per CDR3 protein. The sample contains about half a million distinct CDR3 sequences, roughly a sixth of which appear only once. The specimen sequenced was blood. The receptors come from a woman aged 25 to 39 with Graves' ophthalmopathy. CDR3s include the opening cysteine and the closing phenylalanine or tryptophan. The D gene is left open where the match is weak. Clone size is shown for a subset of rows, as once, few, many or a class of expanded clone.

d_gene	abundance	v_gene	j_gene	CDR3aa	CDR3nt
-	-	TRBV12-3/TRBV12-4	TRBJ2-2	CVSSLFEELFF	TGTGTCAGCAGCCTCTTTGAGGAGCTGTTTTTT
TRBD1	few	TRBV28	TRBJ1-2	CASSPPTGGYYGYTF	TGTGCCAGCAGTCCGCCGACAGGGGGCTACTATGGCTACACCTTC
TRBD1	many	TRBV28	TRBJ1-3	CASTLQGTLIGNTIYF	TGTGCCAGCACCCTACAGGGGACCCTCATAGGGAACACCATATATTTT
TRBD1	few	TRBV18	TRBJ2-1	CASSPPPGDRAYNEQFF	TGTGCCAGCTCACCCCCCCCCGGGGACAGGGCCTACAATGAGCAGTTCTTC
-	-	TRBV4-3	TRBJ1-1	CASSQGYGVTEAFF	TGCGCCAGCAGCCAAGGATACGGGGTCACTGAAGCTTTCTTT
-	-	TRBV6-1	TRBJ1-1	CASKDWNTEAFF	TGTGCCAGCAAGGATTGGAACACTGAAGCTTTCTTT
-	-	TRBV28	TRBJ2-7	CASSPLGGRLPQDGYEQYF	TGTGCCAGCAGTCCCCTTGGGGGGCGGCTGCCCCAAGACGGCTACGAGCAGTACTTC
TRBD1	many	TRBV6-5	TRBJ1-5	CASSYGGGGQPQHF	TGTGCCAGCAGTTACGGAGGGGGCGGTCAGCCCCAGCATTTT
-	many	TRBV2	TRBJ2-3	CASRLEDRTDTQYF	TGTGCCAGCAGACTCGAAGACCGCACAGATACGCAGTATTTT
-	many	TRBV5-1	TRBJ2-1	CASSVGSGRYNEQFF	TGCGCCAGCAGCGTGGGGTCCGGGAGATACAATGAGCAGTTCTTC
-	-	TRBV4-3	TRBJ2-3	CASTSVFRDGDTQYF	TGCGCCAGCACCTCCGTCTTCCGGGATGGGGATACGCAGTATTTT
TRBD1	-	TRBV20-1	TRBJ1-5	CSGTGHSNQPQHF	TGCAGTGGGACAGGTCATAGCAATCAGCCCCAGCATTTT
TRBD1	-	TRBV5-1	TRBJ1-6	CASRPGTGASPLHF	TGCGCCAGCAGACCCGGGACAGGGGCTTCACCCCTCCACTTT
-	-	TRBV12-3/TRBV12-4	TRBJ2-7	CASSIQGGIYEQYF	TGTGCCAGCAGTATACAGGGGGGGATCTACGAGCAGTACTTC
TRBD2	few	TRBV13	TRBJ2-2	CASSARREGGTGELFF	TGTGCCAGCAGCGCTCGGCGGGAGGGCGGGACCGGGGAGCTGTTTTTT
TRBD2	-	TRBV5-6	TRBJ2-3	CASSPFVGLAVQYF	TGTGCCAGCAGCCCTTTCGTCGGGCTAGCGGTGCAGTATTTT
-	-	TRBV27	TRBJ1-1	CASRFVRDTEGFF	TGTGCCAGCAGGTTCGTAAGGGACACTGAAGGTTTCTTT
TRBD1	many	TRBV11-2	TRBJ1-2	CASSLARGPGYGYTF	TGTGCCAGCAGCTTAGCGAGGGGGCCGGGTTATGGCTACACCTTC
-	-	TRBV6-2/TRBV6-3	TRBJ1-2	CASSPRQGPNGYTF	TGTGCCAGCAGCCCCCGGCAGGGACCCAATGGCTACACCTTC
-	many	TRBV2	TRBJ2-7	CASRDGLLSGSYEQYF	TGTGCCAGCCGTGACGGACTGTTATCAGGCTCCTACGAGCAGTACTTC
TRBD2	many	TRBV7-3	TRBJ2-1	CASSLSGSRDNEQFF	TGTGCCAGCAGCCTTAGCGGGAGTCGCGACAATGAGCAGTTCTTC
-	many	TRBV3-1	TRBJ2-5	CASSRRGETQYF	TGTGCCAGCAGCCGGCGGGGAGAGACCCAGTACTTC
-	many	TRBV3-1	TRBJ2-7	CASSQGPLLYEQYF	TGTGCCAGCAGCCAAGGTCCGCTACTCTACGAGCAGTACTTC
-	many	TRBV29-1	TRBJ2-1	CSTHQLGGYNEQFF	TGCAGCACACATCAGCTGGGGGGATACAATGAGCAGTTCTTC
TRBD2	few	TRBV9	TRBJ2-3	CASSPREGLNTQYF	TGTGCCAGCAGCCCCAGGGAGGGGTTGAATACGCAGTATTTT
-	few	TRBV6-5	TRBJ2-3	CASSYYDSRTDTQYF	TGTGCCAGCAGTTACTACGACAGCCGCACAGATACGCAGTATTTT
-	many	TRBV6-1	TRBJ1-2	CASSEAVGGHYGYTF	TGTGCCAGCAGTGAAGCGGTAGGGGGGCATTATGGCTACACCTTC
TRBD2	-	TRBV20-1	TRBJ2-7	CSARATSGGSYEQYF	TGCAGTGCGCGCGCCACTAGCGGGGGCTCCTACGAGCAGTACTTC
TRBD1	many	TRBV20-1	TRBJ1-4	CSARQGAHNEKLFF	TGCAGTGCTAGACAGGGGGCCCATAATGAAAAACTGTTTTTT
TRBD2	many	TRBV12-3/TRBV12-4	TRBJ2-7	CASNWGGSSYEQYF	TGTGCCAGCAACTGGGGGGGTAGCTCCTACGAGCAGTACTTC
-	few	TRBV6-1	TRBJ2-1	CASSFWTTGNNEQFF	TGTGCCAGCAGTTTCTGGACGACTGGGAACAATGAGCAGTTCTTC
TRBD1	-	TRBV5-6	TRBJ2-5	CASSFPGGELSETQYF	TGTGCCAGCAGCTTCCCAGGGGGCGAGTTATCAGAGACCCAGTACTTC
TRBD1	many	TRBV30	TRBJ1-1	CAWSPGQGNTEAFF	TGTGCCTGGAGCCCCGGACAGGGGAACACTGAAGCTTTCTTT
TRBD2	many	TRBV7-2	TRBJ2-7	CASSFRGSLTYEQYF	TGTGCCAGCAGCTTCCGCGGGAGTCTGACCTACGAGCAGTACTTC
-	many	TRBV7-2	TRBJ2-3	CASSLIRTDTQYF	TGTGCCAGCAGCTTAATCCGCACAGATACGCAGTATTTT
TRBD1	-	TRBV29-1	TRBJ2-7	CSVVGQGIGVYEQYF	TGCAGCGTTGTGGGACAGGGCATCGGGGTCTACGAGCAGTACTTC
-	-	TRBV29-1	TRBJ2-7	CSVTDSYEQYF	TGCAGCGTTACGGATTCCTACGAGCAGTACTTC
-	few	TRBV20-1	TRBJ1-2	CSARDIRTVYGYTF	TGCAGTGCTAGAGATATCCGAACAGTATATGGCTACACCTTC
-	few	TRBV28	TRBJ1-1	CASSLSGGGTEAFF	TGTGCCAGCAGTTTATCCGGGGGGGGCACTGAAGCTTTCTTT
TRBD2	-	TRBV5-4	TRBJ2-4	CASSREASGIAKNIQYF	TGTGCCAGCAGCAGAGAAGCTAGCGGTATAGCCAAAAACATTCAGTACTTC
-	few	TRBV4-1	TRBJ1-5	CASSLLFGGGNQPQHF	TGCGCCAGCAGCCTCTTATTTGGGGGGGGCAATCAGCCCCAGCATTTT